What follows describes a single T cell receptor beta chain. From germline, CDR1 is SGHRS and CDR2 YFSETQ. V shed 0 bases, J shed 7 bases, and the junction held 11 bases outside the gene matches. The CDR3 runs to 16 residues. As originally analysed: From reference gene primer amplification, estimates of nucleated cell counts were derived. The protocol was immunoSEQ multiplex PCR, while the TCRdb copy is restricted to in-frame clones and leaves out a portion. That table is the source of V, J and clone size, and D and trimming were worked out from the DNA. The sample contains about 75,000 clones, around 83% of which appear only once. These data are taken from a study of blood T cell repertoires in COVID-19. About the study: The United States, Italy and Spain supplied acute and convalescent COVID-19 samples. Sources were T cells, B-cell-depleted T cells, or PBMCs; the material itself was cDNA or gDNA.

Material: peripheral blood. The sequence came from a woman in her fifties or sixties with acute or convalescent COVID-19. V is TRBV5-1 and J is TRBJ2-7; 9 nucleotides agree with TRBD2. The DNA for the CDR3 is TGCGCCAGCAGCTTGGTGCCAGCCGGGACTAGCAAGGAGCAGTACTTC. Protein: CASSLVPAGTSKEQYF.